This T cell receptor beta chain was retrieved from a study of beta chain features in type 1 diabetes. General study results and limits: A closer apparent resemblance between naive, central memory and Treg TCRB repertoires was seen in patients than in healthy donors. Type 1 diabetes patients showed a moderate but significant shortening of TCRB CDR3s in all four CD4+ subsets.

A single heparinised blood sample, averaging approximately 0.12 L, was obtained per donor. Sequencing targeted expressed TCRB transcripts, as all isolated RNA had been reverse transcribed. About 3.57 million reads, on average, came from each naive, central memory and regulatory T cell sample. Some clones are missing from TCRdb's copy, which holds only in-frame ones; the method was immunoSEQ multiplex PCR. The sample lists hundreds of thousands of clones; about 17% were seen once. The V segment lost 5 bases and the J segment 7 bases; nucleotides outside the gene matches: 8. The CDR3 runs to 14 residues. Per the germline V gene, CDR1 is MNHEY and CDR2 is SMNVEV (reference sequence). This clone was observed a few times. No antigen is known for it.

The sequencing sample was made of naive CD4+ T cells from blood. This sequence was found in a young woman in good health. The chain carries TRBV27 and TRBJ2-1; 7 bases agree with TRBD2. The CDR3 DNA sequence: TGTGCCAGCAGTAGTGGCGGGAGTCTGAATGAGCAGTTCTTC. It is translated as CASSSGGSLNEQFF.